The 16 T cell receptor beta chains listed next were all sequenced from one sample in a study of spatial heterogeneity in lung cancer. A single record per CDR3 protein comes from TCRdb applying MiXCR to the 5' RACE reads. The sample records some 100,000 distinct CDR3 sequences, around 8.6% being singletons. Regarding time point: sample taken at primary tumor resection. The input material, whole RNA from tumor, nontumor lung or frozen PBMC, was sequenced unsorted. This sample comprised PBMCs, obtained at surgery. The receptors derive from a male donor with early-stage non-small cell lung cancer.

In its sample, this clonotype was seen a few times. This sequence joins TRBV20-1 and TRBJ2-2, with 7 bases matching TRBD2. The J segment lost 5 bases and the V segment lost 3 bases, leaving 6 bases of the junction unmatched. Germline CDR1 is DFQATT and CDR2 is SNEGSKA (reference sequence). The length of the CDR3 is 14 residues. The CDR3 sequence is CSASGGGRTGELFF. CDR3 sequence (DNA): TGCAGTGCTAGTGGGGGAGGGCGTACCGGGGAGCTGTTTTTT.

The table lists this clonotype with many counts. V gene TRBV4-2 combines with J gene TRBJ2-5; D gene uncertain. The germline V gene has CDR1 LGHNA and CDR2 YNFKEQ. The germline V and J ends were trimmed by 1 base and 2 bases, with 8 bases remaining between them. This CDR3 spans 14 amino acids. The CDR3 DNA sequence: TGTGCCAGCAGCCAAGGGGGTTCGCAAGAGACCCAGTACTTC. It is translated as CASSQGGSQETQYF.

This clonotype was picked up many times. The chain uses TRBV9 and TRBJ2-3; 8 bases map to TRBD2. CDR3 size: 17 residues. The V segment lost 2 bases and the J segment 3 bases; nucleotides outside the gene matches: 11. Germline V gene lookup returns CDR1 SGDLS and CDR2 YYNGEE. This chain's CDR3 is CASSVSGTRPETDTQYF. As DNA, the CDR3 is TGTGCCAGCAGCGTTTCCGGGACTAGACCCGAGACAGATACGCAGTATTTT.

Ten or more counts support this clonotype. The rearrangement joins TRBV29-1 to TRBJ2-2; possible D gene TRBD2, 6 bases. V gave up 7 bases and J gave up 0 bases, with 9 bases separating them. CDR3 length: 13 residues. The V gene's germline CDR1 is SQVTM and CDR2 ANQGSEA. CDR3: CSGGEANTGELFF. The CDR3 DNA is TGCAGCGGTGGGGAGGCGAACACCGGGGAGCTGTTTTTT.

In its sample, this clonotype was seen a few times. The V gene is TRBV6-2 or TRBV6-3, the J gene TRBJ1-5; a weak D match, TRBD1 (5 bases). CDR1 and CDR2 from the germline V gene are MNHEY and SVGEGT. This CDR3 is built from 14 residues. Trimming took 2 bases from V and 7 from J, leaving 12 bases between them. The CDR3 loop is CASSYRQGGQPQHF. The CDR3 coding sequence is TGTGCCAGCAGTTACCGCCAGGGCGGCCAGCCCCAGCATTTT.

This chain joins TRBV7-2 and TRBJ2-3; no definite D call. V was pared by 5 bases and J by 2 bases, with 5 bases between. The CDR3 is 12 amino acids. CDR1 is SGHTA, CDR2 FQGNSA, per germline. Written as DNA, the CDR3 is TGTGCCAGCAGCCCCTACACAGATACGCAGTATTTT. It translates to CASSPYTDTQYF.

In its sample, this clonotype was seen a few times. The chain combines TRBV5-1 with TRBJ2-2, with 10 bases identical to TRBD2. J gave up 3 bases and V 3 bases, and 5 bases lay outside the gene matches. The germline CDR1 and CDR2 sequences are SGHRS and YFSETQ. The CDR3 totals 16 residues. CDR3 bases: TGCGCCAGCAGCTGGGGGACTAGCGCGGACACCGGGGAGCTGTTTTTT. As protein: CASSWGTSADTGELFF.

This clonotype was seen many times. The gene calls are TRBV7-3 and TRBJ2-6, with TRBD2 as a possible D gene (6 bases). V shed 2 bases and J shed 13 bases, with 12 bases lying between them. The CDR3 covers 13 residues. CDR1 and CDR2 from the germline V gene are SGHTA and FQGTGA. The chain's CDR3 is CASSLQPGGVLTF. CDR3 in DNA: TGTGCCAGCAGCTTACAACCCGGAGGGGTCCTGACTTTC.

The V call is TRBV7-3, the J call TRBJ2-1, with D hard to call. V shed 5 bases and J shed 8 bases, with 19 bases lying between them. Germline loops: CDR1 SGHTA, CDR2 FQGTGA. The CDR3 runs to 15 residues. This CDR3 is CASSPPGRGRYEQFF. DNA of the CDR3: TGTGCCAGCAGCCCTCCCGGGCGTGGAAGGTATGAGCAGTTCTTC.

V is TRBV7-6 and J is TRBJ2-3; no clear D gene. The CDR3 has 12 residues. Per the germline V gene, CDR1 is SGHVS and CDR2 is FNYEAQ. Deletions cut 5 bases from V and 4 bases from J, with 7 bases between. Written as DNA, the CDR3 is TGTGCCAGCAGCCCTAGGTCAGATACGCAGTATTTT. Translation gives CASSPRSDTQYF.

There are many counts of this clonotype. The chain joins TRBV5-4 to TRBJ2-3; 9 bases align to TRBD1. Looked up from germline, CDR1 is SGHNT and CDR2 is YYREEE (reference sequence). J gave up 10 bases and V 3 bases, and 3 bases lay outside the gene matches. The CDR3 sequence is 12 residues long. The CDR3 bases are TGTGCCAGCAGCTCGACAGGGGGGGCGCAGTATTTT. It translates to CASSSTGGAQYF.

In its sample, this clonotype was seen many times. The CDR3 is CSVEGQGNEQYF. The CDR3 DNA reads TGCAGCGTTGAAGGCCAGGGGAACGAGCAGTACTTC. The chain joins TRBV29-1 to TRBJ2-7; weak D call: TRBD1 (6 bases). Per the germline V gene, CDR1 is SQVTM and CDR2 is ANQGSEA. V lost 1 base to trimming and J lost 5 bases, with 9 bases between them. This CDR3 spans 12 amino acids.

This clonotype turned up a few times. The chain employs TRBV11-2 and TRBJ2-1, with D maybe TRBD2 (7 bases). Germline V lookup: CDR1 SGHAT, CDR2 FQNNGV. V lost 5 bases and J 7 bases, leaving 15 bases between the germline ends. This CDR3 is built from 14 residues. CDR3 nucleotide sequence: TGTGCCAGCAGCCCAAGGGGGGGAGTAAATGAGCAGTTCTTC. Translated, it gives CASSPRGGVNEQFF.

This clonotype was picked up many times. The rearrangement links TRBV2 to TRBJ2-1, with 12 nucleotides matching TRBD2. This CDR3 is built from 16 residues. Unmatched junction bases numbered 8, after V lost 3 bases and J lost 8 bases. The germline gives CDR1 SNHLY, CDR2 FYNNEI. The CDR3 DNA follows: TGTGCCAGCAGTGATCCGGCGCTAGCGGGAGGGGATGAGCAGTTCTTC. Its translation: CASSDPALAGGDEQFF.

The chain combines TRBV2 with TRBJ1-2; possibly TRBD1 for D (6 bases). Per germline, CDR1 SNHLY and CDR2 FYNNEI. Trimming removed 3 bases at V and 4 bases at J, with 9 bases between. This CDR3 has 13 amino acids. DNA of the CDR3: TGTGCCAGCAGTGAGGGACAAAGCTATGGCTACACCTTC. Its translation is CASSEGQSYGYTF.

This clonotype was found a few times. This sequence joins TRBV29-1 and TRBJ1-1; possibly TRBD1 for D (6 bases). V dropped 6 bases and J dropped 7 bases, with 15 bases sitting between them. The CDR3 is made up of 12 amino acids. From germline, CDR1 is SQVTM and CDR2 ANQGSEA. In DNA, the CDR3 is TGCAGCGTGGGCCAGGGGAAATTTGAAGCTTTCTTT. Translating it yields CSVGQGKFEAFF.